This TCR beta chain was obtained from a study of cytomegalovirus exposure and HLA in healthy donors. 60 Vbeta and 13 Jbeta primers were used in PCR. Only in-frame clones appear in the TCRdb table, and some are missing; sequencing was by immunoSEQ multiplex PCR. The sample lists about 160,000 clones, 65% to 80% occurring once. As for the donors, each was a healthy bone marrow donor. Points from the study as a whole: Sequencing depth roughly uniform across donors was assumed in presence/absence analyses. An analysis done earlier found most TCR beta V segments productive about 87% or about 30% of the time. The likely explanation for a cluster of highly shared sequence variants was sequencing artifact.

Comment on this clone: Its specificity is not known.

The germline CDR1 and CDR2 sequences are MGHRA and YSYEKL. The CDR3 loop spans 15 amino acids. V lost 1 base to trimming and J lost 1 base; unmatched junction nucleotides: 2. This chain connects TRBV4-1 to TRBJ2-3; TRBD1 agrees at 7 bases. The origin of this receptor is a woman aged 40 to 50 in good health and CMV-seropositive. What was sequenced was PBMCs. CDR3: CASSQGQGGTDTQYF. The DNA of the CDR3 is TGCGCCAGCAGCCAAGGCCAGGGGGGCACAGATACGCAGTATTTT.